What follows describes a single T cell receptor beta chain. This entry is derived from a study of technical replicates of blood from several donors. TCRdb keeps only in-frame clones here, not all; method: immunoSEQ multiplex PCR. The sample lists 95,000 to 100,000 clones; approximately 96% were seen once. V was cut by 3 bases and J by 3 bases, with 15 bases left in between. The length of the CDR3 is 15 residues. Germline loops: CDR1 MNHEY, CDR2 SMNVEV (reference sequence). The sequenced material came from T cells isolated from PBMCs. This TCR was recovered from a human donor in good health. The chain has TRBV27 and TRBJ2-7; TRBD2 might be the D (6 bases). As DNA, the CDR3 is TGTGCCAGCAGTTTTCGGAGGGACTTTCTCTACGAGCAGTACTTC. Protein: CASSFRRDFLYEQYF.